Given below is one T cell receptor beta chain in context. No antigen is known for it. The data stem from a study of T cell repertoires in cytomegalovirus infection. Study at large: Public TCR beta signatures provided an indication of both CMV infection and a matching HLA type.

Whole-study findings and limits: In two of eight donors, the top clonotype was HLA-C-restricted CMV-specific. Summed frequency of public TCR beta families distinguished CMV carriers with the relevant HLA.

Each CDR3 protein gets one entry after TCRdb re-called the reads with MiXCR. The sample has roughly 340,000 distinct CDR3 sequences, under 35% seen once. This CDR3 has 15 amino acids. J gave up 4 bases and V 3 bases, and 4 bases lay outside the gene matches. Germline CDR1 and CDR2: SEHNR and FQNEAQ (reference sequence). The receptor was derived from a human donor in good health (CMV status not recorded). Some clones in this sample may be carry-over from other donors' samples. Source: cultured PBMCs, taken from culture after CMV antigen stimulation. The chain joins TRBV7-9 to TRBJ2-3, with 10 bases fitting TRBD1. As DNA, the CDR3 is TGTGCCAGCAGCTTCGAGGGACAGGGGTCAGATACGCAGTATTTT. This encodes CASSFEGQGSDTQYF.